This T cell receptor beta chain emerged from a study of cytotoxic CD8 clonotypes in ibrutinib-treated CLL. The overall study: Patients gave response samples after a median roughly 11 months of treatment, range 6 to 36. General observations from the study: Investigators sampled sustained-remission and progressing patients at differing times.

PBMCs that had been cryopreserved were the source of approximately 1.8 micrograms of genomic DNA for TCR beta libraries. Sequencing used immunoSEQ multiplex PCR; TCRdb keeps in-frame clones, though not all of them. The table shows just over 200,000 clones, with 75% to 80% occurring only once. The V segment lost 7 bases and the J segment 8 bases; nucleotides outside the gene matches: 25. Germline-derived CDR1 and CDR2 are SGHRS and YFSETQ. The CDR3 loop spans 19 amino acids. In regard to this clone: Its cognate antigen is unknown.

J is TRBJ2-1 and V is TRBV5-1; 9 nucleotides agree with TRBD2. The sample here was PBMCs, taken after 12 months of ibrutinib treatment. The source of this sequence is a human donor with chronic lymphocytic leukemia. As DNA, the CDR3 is TGCGCCAGCCGTCCCGGAGCGGGGGATTTAGCGGGAGAGAAGTATGAGCAGTTCTTC. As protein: CASRPGAGDLAGEKYEQFF.